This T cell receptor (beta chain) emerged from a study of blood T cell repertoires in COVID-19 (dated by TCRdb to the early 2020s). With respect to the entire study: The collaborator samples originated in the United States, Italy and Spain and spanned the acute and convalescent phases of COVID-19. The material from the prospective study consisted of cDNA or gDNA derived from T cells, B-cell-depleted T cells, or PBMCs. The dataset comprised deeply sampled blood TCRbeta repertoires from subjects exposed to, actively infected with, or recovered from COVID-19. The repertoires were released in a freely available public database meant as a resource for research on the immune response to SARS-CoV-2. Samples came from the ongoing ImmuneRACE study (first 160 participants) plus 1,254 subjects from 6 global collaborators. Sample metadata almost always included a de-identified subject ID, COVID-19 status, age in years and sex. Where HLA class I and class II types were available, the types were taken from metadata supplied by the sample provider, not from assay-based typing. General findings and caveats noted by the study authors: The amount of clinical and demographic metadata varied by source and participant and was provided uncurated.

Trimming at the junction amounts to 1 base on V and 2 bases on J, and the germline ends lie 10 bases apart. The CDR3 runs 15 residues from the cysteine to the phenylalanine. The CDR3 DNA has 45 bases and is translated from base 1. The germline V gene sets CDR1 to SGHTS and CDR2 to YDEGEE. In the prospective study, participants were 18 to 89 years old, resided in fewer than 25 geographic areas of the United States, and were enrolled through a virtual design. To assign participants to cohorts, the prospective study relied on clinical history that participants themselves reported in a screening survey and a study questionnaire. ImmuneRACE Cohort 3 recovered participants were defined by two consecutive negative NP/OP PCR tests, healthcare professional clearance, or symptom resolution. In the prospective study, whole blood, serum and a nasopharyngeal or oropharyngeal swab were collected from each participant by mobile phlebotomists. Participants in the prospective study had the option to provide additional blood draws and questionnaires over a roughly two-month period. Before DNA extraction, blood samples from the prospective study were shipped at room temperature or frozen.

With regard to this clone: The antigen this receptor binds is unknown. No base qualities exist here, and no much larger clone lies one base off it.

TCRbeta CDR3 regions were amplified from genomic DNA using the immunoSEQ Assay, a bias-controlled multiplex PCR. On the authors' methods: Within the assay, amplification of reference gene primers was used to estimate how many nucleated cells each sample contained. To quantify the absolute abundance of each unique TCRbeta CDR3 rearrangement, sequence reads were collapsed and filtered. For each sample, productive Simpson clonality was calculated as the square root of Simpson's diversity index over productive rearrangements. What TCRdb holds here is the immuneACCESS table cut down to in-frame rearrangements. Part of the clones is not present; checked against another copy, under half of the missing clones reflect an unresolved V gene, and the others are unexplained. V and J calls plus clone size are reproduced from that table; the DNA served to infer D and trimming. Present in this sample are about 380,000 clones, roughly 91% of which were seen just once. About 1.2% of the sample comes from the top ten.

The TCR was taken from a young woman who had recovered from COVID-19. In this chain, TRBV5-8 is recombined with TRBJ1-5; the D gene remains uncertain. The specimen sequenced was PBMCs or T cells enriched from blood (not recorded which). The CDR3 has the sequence CASSLPGMGNQPQHF. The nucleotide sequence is TGTGCCAGCAGCTTGCCGGGGATGGGCAATCAGCCCCAGCATTTT.